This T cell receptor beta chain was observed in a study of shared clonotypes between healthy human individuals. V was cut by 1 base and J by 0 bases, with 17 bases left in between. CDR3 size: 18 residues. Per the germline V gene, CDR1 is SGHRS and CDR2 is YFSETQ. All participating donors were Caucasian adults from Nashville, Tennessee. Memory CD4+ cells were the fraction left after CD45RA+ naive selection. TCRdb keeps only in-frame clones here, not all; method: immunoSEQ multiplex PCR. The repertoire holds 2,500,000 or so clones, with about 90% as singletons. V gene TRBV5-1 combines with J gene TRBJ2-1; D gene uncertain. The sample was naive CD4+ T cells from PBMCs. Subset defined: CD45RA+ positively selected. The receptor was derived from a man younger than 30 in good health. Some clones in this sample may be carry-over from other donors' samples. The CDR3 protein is CASSLSTIGRLSYNEQFF. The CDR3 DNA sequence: TGCGCCAGCAGCTTGAGTACAATCGGTCGCCTCTCCTACAATGAGCAGTTCTTC.